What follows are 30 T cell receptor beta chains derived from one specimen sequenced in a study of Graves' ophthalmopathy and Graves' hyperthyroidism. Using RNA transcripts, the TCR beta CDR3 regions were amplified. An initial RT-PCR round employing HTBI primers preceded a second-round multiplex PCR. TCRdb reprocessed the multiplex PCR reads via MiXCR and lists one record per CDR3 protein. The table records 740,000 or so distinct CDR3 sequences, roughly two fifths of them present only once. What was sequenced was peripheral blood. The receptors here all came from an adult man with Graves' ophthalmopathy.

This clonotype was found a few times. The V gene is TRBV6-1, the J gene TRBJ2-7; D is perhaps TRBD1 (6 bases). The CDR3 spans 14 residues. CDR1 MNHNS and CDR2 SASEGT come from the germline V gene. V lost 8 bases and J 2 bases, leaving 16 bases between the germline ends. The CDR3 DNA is TGTGCCAGCCTCGGGACACGGCCCCCCTACGAGCAGTACTTC. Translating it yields CASLGTRPPYEQYF.

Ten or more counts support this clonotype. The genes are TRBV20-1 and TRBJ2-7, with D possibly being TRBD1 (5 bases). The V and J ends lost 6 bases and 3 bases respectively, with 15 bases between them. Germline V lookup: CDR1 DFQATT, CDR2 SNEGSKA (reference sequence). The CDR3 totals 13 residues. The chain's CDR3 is CSAMTAYNYEQYF. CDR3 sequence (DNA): TGCAGTGCAATGACAGCGTACAACTACGAGCAGTACTTC.

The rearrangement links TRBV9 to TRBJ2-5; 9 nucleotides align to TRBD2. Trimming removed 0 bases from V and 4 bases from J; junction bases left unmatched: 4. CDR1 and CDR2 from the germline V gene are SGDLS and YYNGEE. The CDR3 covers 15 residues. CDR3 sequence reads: CASSVEAGGLETQYF. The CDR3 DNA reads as TGTGCCAGCAGCGTAGAGGCGGGGGGGCTAGAGACCCAGTACTTC. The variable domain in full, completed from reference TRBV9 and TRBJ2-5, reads DSGVTQTPKHLITATGQRVTLRCSPRSGDLSVYWYQQSLDQGLQFLIQYYNGEERAKGNILERFSAQQFPDLHSELNLSSLELGDSALYFCASSVEAGGLETQYFGPGTRLLVL.

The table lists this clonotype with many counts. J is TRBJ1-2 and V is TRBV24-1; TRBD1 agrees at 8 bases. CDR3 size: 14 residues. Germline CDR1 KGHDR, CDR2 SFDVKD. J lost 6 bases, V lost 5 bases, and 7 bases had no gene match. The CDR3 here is CATSGGRGQDGYTF. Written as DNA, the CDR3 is TGTGCCACCAGTGGGGGCAGGGGGCAGGATGGCTACACCTTC.

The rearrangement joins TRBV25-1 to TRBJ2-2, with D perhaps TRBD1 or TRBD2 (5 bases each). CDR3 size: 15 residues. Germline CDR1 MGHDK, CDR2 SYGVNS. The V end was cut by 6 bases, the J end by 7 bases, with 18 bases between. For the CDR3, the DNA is TGTGCCAGCAGCGTTACCGGGGCCGTCGGCGGGGAGCTGTTTTTT. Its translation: CASSVTGAVGGELFF.

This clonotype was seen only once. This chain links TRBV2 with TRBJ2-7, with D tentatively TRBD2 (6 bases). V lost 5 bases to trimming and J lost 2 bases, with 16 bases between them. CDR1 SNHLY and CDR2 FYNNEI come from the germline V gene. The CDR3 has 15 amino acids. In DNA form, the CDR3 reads TGTGCCAGCAGTTTTGGTAGCGGAGGCCCCTACGAGCAGTACTTC. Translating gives CASSFGSGGPYEQYF.

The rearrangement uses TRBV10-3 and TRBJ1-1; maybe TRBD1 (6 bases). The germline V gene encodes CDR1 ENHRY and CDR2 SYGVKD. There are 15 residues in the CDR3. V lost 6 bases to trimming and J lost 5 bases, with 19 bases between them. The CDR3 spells CAISATLPGETEAFF. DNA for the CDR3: TGTGCCATCAGCGCTACACTACCAGGGGAAACTGAAGCTTTCTTT.

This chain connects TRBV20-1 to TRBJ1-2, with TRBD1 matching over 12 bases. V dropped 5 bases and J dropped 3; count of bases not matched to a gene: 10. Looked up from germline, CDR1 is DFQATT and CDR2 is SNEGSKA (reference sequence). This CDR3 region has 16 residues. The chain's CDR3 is CSAEPPGTGGDYGYTF. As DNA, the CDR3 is TGCAGTGCTGAGCCTCCCGGGACAGGGGGCGACTATGGCTACACCTTC.

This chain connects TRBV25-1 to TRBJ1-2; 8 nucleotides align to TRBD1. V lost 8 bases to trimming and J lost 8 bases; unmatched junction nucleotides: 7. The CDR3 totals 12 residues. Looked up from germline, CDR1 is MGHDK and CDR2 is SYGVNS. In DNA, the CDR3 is TGTGCCAGCCGCGACAGGGGTGGAGGCTACACCTTC. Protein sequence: CASRDRGGGYTF.

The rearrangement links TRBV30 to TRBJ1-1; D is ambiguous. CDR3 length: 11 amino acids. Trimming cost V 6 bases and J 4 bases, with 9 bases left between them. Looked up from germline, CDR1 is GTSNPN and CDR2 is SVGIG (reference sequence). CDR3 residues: CACPGGTEAFF. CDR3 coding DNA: TGTGCCTGCCCAGGCGGCACTGAAGCTTTCTTT.

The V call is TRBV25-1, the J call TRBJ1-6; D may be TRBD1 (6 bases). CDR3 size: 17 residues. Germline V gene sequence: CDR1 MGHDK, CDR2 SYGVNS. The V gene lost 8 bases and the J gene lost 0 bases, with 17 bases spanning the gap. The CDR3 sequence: CASSREQGSSYNSPLHF. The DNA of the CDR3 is TGTGCCAGCTCAAGAGAACAGGGTAGCTCCTATAATTCACCCCTCCACTTT.

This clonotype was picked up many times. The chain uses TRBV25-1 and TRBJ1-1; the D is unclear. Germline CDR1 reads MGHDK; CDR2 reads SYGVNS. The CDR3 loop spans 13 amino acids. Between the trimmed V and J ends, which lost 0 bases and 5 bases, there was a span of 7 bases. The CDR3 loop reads CASSEYTGTEAFF. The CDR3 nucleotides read TGTGCCAGCAGTGAATACACGGGGACTGAAGCTTTCTTT.

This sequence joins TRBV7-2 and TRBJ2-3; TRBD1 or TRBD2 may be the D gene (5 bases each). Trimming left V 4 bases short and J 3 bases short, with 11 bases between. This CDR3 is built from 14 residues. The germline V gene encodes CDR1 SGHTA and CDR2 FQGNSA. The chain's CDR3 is CASSSGTITDTQYF. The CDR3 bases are TGTGCCAGCAGCTCCGGGACCATAACAGATACGCAGTATTTT.

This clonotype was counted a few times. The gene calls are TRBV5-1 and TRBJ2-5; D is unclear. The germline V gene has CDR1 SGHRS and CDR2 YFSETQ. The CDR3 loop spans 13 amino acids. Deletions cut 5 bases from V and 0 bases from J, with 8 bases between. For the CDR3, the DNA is TGCGCCAGCAGGGCTGGGTACCAAGAGACCCAGTACTTC. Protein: CASRAGYQETQYF.

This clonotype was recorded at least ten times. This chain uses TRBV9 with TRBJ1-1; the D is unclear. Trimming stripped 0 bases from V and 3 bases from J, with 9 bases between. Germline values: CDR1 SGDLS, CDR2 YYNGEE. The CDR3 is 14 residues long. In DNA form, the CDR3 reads TGTGCCAGCAGCGTAGCGGTTTCGTACACTGAAGCTTTCTTT. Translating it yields CASSVAVSYTEAFF.

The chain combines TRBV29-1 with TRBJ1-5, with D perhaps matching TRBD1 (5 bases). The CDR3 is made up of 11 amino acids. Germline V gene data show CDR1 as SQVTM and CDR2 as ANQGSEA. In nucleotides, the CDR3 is TGCAGTACCCGGGGGAATCAGCCCCAGCATTTT. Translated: CSTRGNQPQHF.

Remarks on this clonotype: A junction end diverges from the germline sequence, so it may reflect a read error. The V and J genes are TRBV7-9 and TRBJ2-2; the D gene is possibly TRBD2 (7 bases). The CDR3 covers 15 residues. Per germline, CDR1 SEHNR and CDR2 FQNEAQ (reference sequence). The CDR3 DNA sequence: TGCGCCAGCAGGGCTGGGGGGGGCCGCACCGGGGAGCTGTTTTTT. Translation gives CASRAGGGRTGELFF.

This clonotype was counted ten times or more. CDR3 sequence (DNA): TGTGCCATCAGTAAGGGGTGGGTCACGAACACCGGGGAGCTGTTTTTT. Protein sequence: CAISKGWVTNTGELFF. The chain links TRBV10-3 to TRBJ2-2; D possibly corresponds to TRBD1 (5 bases). The length of the CDR3 is 16 residues. Germline lookup yields CDR1 ENHRY and CDR2 SYGVKD. V was pared by 5 bases and J by 0 bases, with 13 bases between.

The CDR3 coding sequence is TGTGCCAGCAGCCGGGGCAGGAAGCTCTACGAGCAGTACTTC. Amino acids: CASSRGRKLYEQYF. The chain has TRBV7-4 and TRBJ2-7; D assignment may be TRBD1 or TRBD2 (5 bases each). Germline CDR1 and CDR2: SGHVT and SQSDAQ. The CDR3 consists of 14 residues. V lost 5 bases to trimming and J lost 3 bases, with 14 bases between them.

The CDR3 DNA follows: TGTGCCAGCAGCCAAGATTCTAAGGGGGACTATGGCTACACCTTC. Its protein is CASSQDSKGDYGYTF. The J gene is TRBJ1-2, the V gene TRBV4-2; weak D call: TRBD1 (6 bases). The CDR3 sequence is 15 residues long. Trimming left V 0 bases short and J 3 bases short, with 11 bases between. Germline lookup yields CDR1 LGHNA and CDR2 YNFKEQ.

This CDR3 reads CATSRDTAGYTF. In DNA, the CDR3 is TGTGCCACCAGCAGAGATACGGCGGGCTACACCTTC. The chain has TRBV15 and TRBJ1-2, with D hard to call. The V gene lost 0 bases and the J gene lost 8 bases, with 7 bases spanning the gap. The CDR3 sequence is 12 residues long. Looked up from germline, CDR1 is LNHNV and CDR2 is YYDKDF (reference sequence).

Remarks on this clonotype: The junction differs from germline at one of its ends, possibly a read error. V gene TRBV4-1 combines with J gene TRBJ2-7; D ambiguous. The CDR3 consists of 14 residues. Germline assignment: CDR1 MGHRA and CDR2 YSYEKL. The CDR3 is CASSQDENRGEQYF. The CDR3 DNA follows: TGTGCCAGCAGCCAAGATGAAAATCGCGGCGAGCAGTACTTC.

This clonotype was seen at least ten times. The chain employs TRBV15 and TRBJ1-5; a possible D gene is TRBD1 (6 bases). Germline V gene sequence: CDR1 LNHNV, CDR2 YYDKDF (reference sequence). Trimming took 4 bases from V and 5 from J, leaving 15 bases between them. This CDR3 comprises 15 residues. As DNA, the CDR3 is TGTGCCACCAGCACTTTTATATCAGGGGATCAGCCCCAGCATTTT. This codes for CATSTFISGDQPQHF.

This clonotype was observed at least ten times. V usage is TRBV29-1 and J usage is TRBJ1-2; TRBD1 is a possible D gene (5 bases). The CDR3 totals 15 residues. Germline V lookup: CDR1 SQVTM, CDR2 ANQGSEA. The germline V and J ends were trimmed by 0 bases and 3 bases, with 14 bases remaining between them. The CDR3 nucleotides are TGCAGCGTTGAAGATGAGGGGCAGCCAGACTATGGCTACACCTTC. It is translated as CSVEDEGQPDYGYTF. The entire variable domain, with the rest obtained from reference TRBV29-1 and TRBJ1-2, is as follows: SAVISQKPSRDICQRGTSLTIQCQVDSQVTMMFWYRQQPGQSLTLIATANQGSEATYESGFVIDKFPISRPNLTFSTLTVSNMSPEDSSIYLCSVEDEGQPDYGYTFGSGTRLTVV.

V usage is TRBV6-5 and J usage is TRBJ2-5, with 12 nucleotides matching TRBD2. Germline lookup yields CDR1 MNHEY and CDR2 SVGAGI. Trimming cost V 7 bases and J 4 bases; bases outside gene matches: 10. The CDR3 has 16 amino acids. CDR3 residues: CASTPPLAGGRETQYF. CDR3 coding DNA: TGTGCCAGCACCCCCCCCCTAGCGGGGGGGCGAGAGACCCAGTACTTC.

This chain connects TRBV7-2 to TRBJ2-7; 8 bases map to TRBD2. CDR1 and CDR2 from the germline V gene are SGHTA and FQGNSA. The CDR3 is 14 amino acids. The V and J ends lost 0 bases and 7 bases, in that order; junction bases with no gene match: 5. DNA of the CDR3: TGTGCCAGCAGCTTAGCGCGCGGGAGGAATGAGCAGTACTTC. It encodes CASSLARGRNEQYF.

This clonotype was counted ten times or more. The chain's CDR3 is CASSDRQGTGSPLHF. The CDR3 region has the DNA TGTGCCAGCAGTGACAGACAGGGGACGGGGTCACCCCTCCACTTT. The chain employs TRBV6-4 and TRBJ1-6; TRBD1 matches 8 bases. The germline V gene has CDR1 MRHNA and CDR2 SNTAGT. V lost 2 bases to trimming and J lost 10 bases; unmatched junction nucleotides: 7. The CDR3 covers 15 residues.

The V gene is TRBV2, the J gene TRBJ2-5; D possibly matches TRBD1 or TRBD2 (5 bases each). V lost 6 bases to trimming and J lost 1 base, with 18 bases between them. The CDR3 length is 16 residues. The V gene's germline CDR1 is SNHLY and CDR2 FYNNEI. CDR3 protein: CASSLPARGFQETQYF. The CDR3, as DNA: TGTGCCAGCAGCTTGCCAGCGAGGGGTTTCCAAGAGACCCAGTACTTC.

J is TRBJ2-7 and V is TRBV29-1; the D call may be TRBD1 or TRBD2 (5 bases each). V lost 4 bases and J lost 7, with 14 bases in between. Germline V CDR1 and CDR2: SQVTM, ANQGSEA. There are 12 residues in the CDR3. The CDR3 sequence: CSVAQGRQEQYF. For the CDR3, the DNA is TGCAGCGTTGCGCAGGGACGTCAGGAGCAGTACTTC.

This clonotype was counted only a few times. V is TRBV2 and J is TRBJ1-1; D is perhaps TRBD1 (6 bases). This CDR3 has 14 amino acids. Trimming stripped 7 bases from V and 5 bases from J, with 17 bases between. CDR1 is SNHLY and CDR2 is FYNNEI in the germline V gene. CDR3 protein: CASNEGGGTTEAFF. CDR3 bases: TGTGCCAGCAACGAGGGGGGGGGGACAACTGAAGCTTTCTTT. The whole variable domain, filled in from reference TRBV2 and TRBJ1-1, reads EPEVTQTPSHQVTQMGQEVILRCVPISNHLYFYWYRQILGQKVEFLVSFYNNEISEKSEIFDDQFSVERPDGSNFTLKIRSTKLEDSAMYFCASNEGGGTTEAFFGQGTRLTVV.